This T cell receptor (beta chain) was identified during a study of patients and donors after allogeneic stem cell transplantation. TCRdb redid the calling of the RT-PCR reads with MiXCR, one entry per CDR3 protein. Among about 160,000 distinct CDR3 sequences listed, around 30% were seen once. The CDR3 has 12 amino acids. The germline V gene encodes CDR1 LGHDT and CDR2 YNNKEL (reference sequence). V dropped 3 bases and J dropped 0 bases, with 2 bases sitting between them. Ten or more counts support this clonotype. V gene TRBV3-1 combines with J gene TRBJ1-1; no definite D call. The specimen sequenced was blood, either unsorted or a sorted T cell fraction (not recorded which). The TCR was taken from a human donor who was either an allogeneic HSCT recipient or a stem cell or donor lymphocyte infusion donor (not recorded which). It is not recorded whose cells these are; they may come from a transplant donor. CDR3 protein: CASSHLNTEAFF. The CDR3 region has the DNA TGTGCCAGCAGCCACCTGAACACTGAAGCTTTCTTT.